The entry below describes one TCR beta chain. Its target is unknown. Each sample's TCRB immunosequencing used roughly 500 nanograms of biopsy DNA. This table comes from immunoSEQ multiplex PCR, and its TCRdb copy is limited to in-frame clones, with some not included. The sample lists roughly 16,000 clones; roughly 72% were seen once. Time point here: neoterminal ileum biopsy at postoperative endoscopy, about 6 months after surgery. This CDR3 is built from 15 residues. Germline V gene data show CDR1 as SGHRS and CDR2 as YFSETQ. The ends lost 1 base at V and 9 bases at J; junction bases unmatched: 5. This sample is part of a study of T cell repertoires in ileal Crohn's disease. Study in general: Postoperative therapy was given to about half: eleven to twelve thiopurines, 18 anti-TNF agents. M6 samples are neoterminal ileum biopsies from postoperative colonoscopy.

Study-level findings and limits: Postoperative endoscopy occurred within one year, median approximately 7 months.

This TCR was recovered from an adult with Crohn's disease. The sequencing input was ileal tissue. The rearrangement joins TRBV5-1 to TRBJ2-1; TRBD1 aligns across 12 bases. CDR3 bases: TGCGCCAGCAGCTTGTGGGGACAGGGGGCTACTGAGCAGTTCTTC. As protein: CASSLWGQGATEQFF.